Below are 29 T cell receptor beta chains sequenced from a single sample in a study of blood T cell repertoires in COVID-19. Using immunoSEQ multiplex PCR, the repertoire was profiled, and TCRdb retains in-frame clones only, with some absent. The sample records fewer than 85,000 clones, around three quarters being singletons. Specimen: peripheral blood. All receptors derive from a man between 60 and 70 years old with active or convalescent COVID-19.

The chain couples TRBV5-1 to TRBJ2-5; 12 bases are a match to TRBD2. V lost 4 bases and J lost 5; bases outside the gene matches: 9. The germline gives CDR1 SGHRS, CDR2 YFSETQ. This CDR3 is built from 16 residues. DNA for the CDR3: TGCGCCAGCAGCCCAAGGACTAGCGGGGTTTTGGAGACCCAGTACTTC. Protein sequence: CASSPRTSGVLETQYF.

The V and J genes are TRBV5-1 and TRBJ1-2, with 10 bases fitting TRBD1. Looked up from germline, CDR1 is SGHRS and CDR2 is YFSETQ. The CDR3 is 15 amino acids. The V gene end was trimmed by 4 bases and the J gene end by 5 bases; junction bases not matched to a gene: 8. In DNA, the CDR3 is TGCGCCAGCAGCCCTGTAGGACAGGGGGAATATGGCTACACCTTC. Amino acid sequence: CASSPVGQGEYGYTF.

The chain recombines TRBV5-1 with TRBJ2-3; D is unclear. Germline V gene sequence: CDR1 SGHRS, CDR2 YFSETQ. Trimming removed 2 bases from V and 0 bases from J, with 4 bases in between. CDR3 length equals 13 residues. CDR3: CASSLASTDTQYF. In nucleotides, the CDR3 is TGCGCCAGCAGCTTAGCAAGCACAGATACGCAGTATTTT.

V and J are TRBV4-3 and TRBJ2-1; possible D gene TRBD2, 7 bases. From germline, CDR1 is LGHNA and CDR2 YSLEER. The CDR3 totals 15 residues. The V and J ends lost 0 bases and 9 bases respectively, with 15 bases between them. The CDR3, as DNA: TGCGCCAGCAGCCAAGATCGGTACAGGGAGGGTGAGCAGTTCTTC. It is translated as CASSQDRYREGEQFF.

The chain couples TRBV3-1 (or the pseudogene TRBV3-2) to TRBJ1-1; D is uncertain. Trimming cost V 1 base and J 0 bases, with 9 bases left between them. CDR1 LGHDT and CDR2 YNNKEL come from the germline V gene (reference sequence). CDR3 length equals 15 residues. CDR3 nucleotide sequence: TGTGCCAGCAGCCAAGCGTCTCTTATGAACACTGAAGCTTTCTTT. Protein sequence: CASSQASLMNTEAFF.

This clone was detected once. The gene calls are TRBV20-1 and TRBJ1-2; 7 bases map to TRBD1. The CDR3 is 13 amino acids. Germline CDR1 and CDR2: DFQATT and SNEGSKA (reference sequence). The V and J ends lost 3 bases and 3 bases, in that order; junction bases with no gene match: 4. The CDR3 loop reads CSASQGVHYGYTF. DNA for the CDR3: TGCAGTGCTAGTCAGGGGGTTCACTATGGCTACACCTTC.

V gene TRBV5-6 combines with J gene TRBJ1-1; 7 bases map to TRBD1. V lost 5 bases and J lost 5; bases outside the gene matches: 12. The germline gives CDR1 SGHDT, CDR2 YYEEEE. The length of the CDR3 is 15 residues. The CDR3 loop is CASSNRDRVITEAFF. The DNA for the CDR3 is TGTGCCAGCAGTAATAGAGACAGGGTAATTACTGAAGCTTTCTTT.

The chain is built from TRBV2 and TRBJ2-7; possibly TRBD2 for D (6 bases). The ends were cut back, 6 bases at V and 4 bases at J, with 13 bases in the middle. The CDR3 covers 13 residues. Germline CDR1 SNHLY, CDR2 FYNNEI. CDR3 in amino acids: CASRRTTRYEQYF. The CDR3, as DNA: TGTGCCAGCAGGCGGACTACAAGATACGAGCAGTACTTC.

The chain couples TRBV7-2 to TRBJ2-7; 7 bases fit TRBD1. The germline V gene has CDR1 SGHTA and CDR2 FQGNSA. The CDR3 contains 14 residues. Trimming removed 5 bases from V and 3 bases from J; junction bases left unmatched: 7. The CDR3 protein is CASSMRQGNYEQYF. The CDR3 nucleotides read TGTGCCAGCAGCATGAGACAGGGAAACTACGAGCAGTACTTC.

The CDR3 here is CASSLSGAETEAFF. The CDR3 bases are TGTGCCAGCAGCTTAAGTGGGGCGGAAACTGAAGCTTTCTTT. The rearrangement joins TRBV7-3 to TRBJ1-1; tentatively, D is TRBD1 (5 bases). The CDR3 is 14 amino acids. V lost 1 base to trimming and J lost 5 bases, with 11 bases between them. The germline V gene has CDR1 SGHTA and CDR2 FQGTGA.

This chain links TRBV12-5 with TRBJ2-1, with D perhaps TRBD2 (5 bases). V was trimmed by 3 bases and J by 9 bases, leaving 18 bases between them. CDR1 LGHNT and CDR2 FRNRAP come from the germline V gene. This CDR3 is built from 15 residues. CDR3 sequence: CASGFGSPAGPEQFF. Written as DNA, the CDR3 is TGTGCTAGTGGTTTTGGCTCTCCCGCGGGTCCTGAGCAGTTCTTC.

The rearrangement joins TRBV19 to TRBJ2-5; 11 nucleotides line up with TRBD2. Trimming at V came to 5 bases and at J to 5 bases, leaving 7 bases not matched to a gene. The germline V gene has CDR1 LNHDA and CDR2 SQIVND (reference sequence). The CDR3 runs to 15 residues. The CDR3 bases are TGTGCCAGTAGTCCGATGACTAGCGGGGCTGAGACCCAGTACTTC. Amino acid sequence: CASSPMTSGAETQYF.

This clone was recorded once. The gene calls are TRBV4-1 and TRBJ1-5; TRBD1 is a possible D gene (5 bases). Trimming cost V 0 bases and J 2 bases, with 8 bases left between them. CDR3 length: 15 residues. The germline V gene encodes CDR1 MGHRA and CDR2 YSYEKL. In DNA form, the CDR3 reads TGCGCCAGCAGCCAAGAGGGGGGGGGCAATCAGCCCCAGCATTTT. It encodes CASSQEGGGNQPQHF.

There are a few counts of this clone. This chain links TRBV4-3 with TRBJ1-2; no clear D gene. Germline-derived CDR1 and CDR2 are LGHNA and YSLEER. This CDR3 region has 14 residues. V dropped 2 bases and J dropped 9 bases, with 16 bases sitting between them. CDR3 sequence reads: CASSQFRDTRSYTF. The CDR3 DNA sequence: TGCGCCAGCAGCCAATTCCGGGATACCAGGAGCTACACCTTC.

V gene TRBV13 combines with J gene TRBJ2-7; 7 bases are a match to TRBD2. Germline values: CDR1 PRHDT, CDR2 FYEKMQ (reference sequence). V lost 2 bases, J lost 4 bases, and 2 bases stayed unmatched. CDR3 length: 13 residues. This CDR3 is CASSLSGTYEQYF. The CDR3 nucleotides are TGTGCCAGCAGCTTAAGCGGGACTTACGAGCAGTACTTC.

The chain couples TRBV7-3 to TRBJ2-3; possible D gene TRBD1, 6 bases. This CDR3 contains 13 residues. Germline V lookup: CDR1 SGHTA, CDR2 FQGTGA. V lost 4 bases, J lost 8 bases, and 13 bases lay in between. CDR3 sequence reads: CASSSAKGGTQYF. The CDR3 coding sequence is TGTGCCAGCAGCTCCGCGAAAGGGGGTACGCAGTATTTT.

J is TRBJ1-4 and V is TRBV10-3; 9 positions agree with TRBD1. The CDR3 is made up of 17 amino acids. In germline, CDR1 is ENHRY, CDR2 SYGVKD. Germline trimming cut 8 bases from V and 7 bases from J; bases unmatched to any gene: 17. CDR3 loop: CAIGGTGRMGEVEKLFF. The CDR3 coding sequence is TGTGCCATCGGCGGGACAGGGCGGATGGGAGAAGTTGAAAAACTGTTTTTT.

The CDR3 coding sequence is TGTGCCAGCAGCCATTCCCGCGGGGGGGGGAGGCCAGATACGCAGTATTTT. It is translated as CASSHSRGGGRPDTQYF. The chain has TRBV3-1 (or the pseudogene TRBV3-2) and TRBJ2-3; 9 positions agree with TRBD2. CDR1 LGHDT and CDR2 YNNKEL come from the germline V gene (reference sequence). This CDR3 is 17 amino acids long. The V gene end was trimmed by 3 bases and the J gene end by 4 bases; junction bases not matched to a gene: 11.

The chain joins TRBV24-1 to TRBJ2-7; 8 bases line up with TRBD1. In germline, CDR1 is KGHDR, CDR2 SFDVKD. CDR3 length: 11 residues. Trimming removed 9 bases from V and 7 bases from J; junction bases left unmatched: 4. Here the CDR3 DNA reads TGTGCCACCGGACAGGGTAGGGAGCAGTACTTC. This sequence encodes CATGQGREQYF.

The chain recombines TRBV5-1 with TRBJ1-6; tentatively, D is TRBD1 (6 bases). Germline CDR1 is SGHRS and CDR2 is YFSETQ. The V and J ends lost 4 bases and 5 bases respectively, with 16 bases between them. The CDR3 consists of 16 residues. In DNA form, the CDR3 reads TGCGCCAGCAGCCCTACTCACGGACAGCATAATTCACCCCTCCACTTT. Its translation: CASSPTHGQHNSPLHF.

This clone was seen more than once but under ten times. The rearrangement uses TRBV2 and TRBJ2-2, with no clear D. This CDR3 is built from 14 residues. Germline CDR1 reads SNHLY; CDR2 reads FYNNEI. With 3 bases removed from V and 2 bases from J, the gap between germline ends came to 7 bases. CDR3 residues: CASSENSNTGELFF. For the CDR3, the DNA is TGTGCCAGCAGTGAGAACAGCAACACCGGGGAGCTGTTTTTT.

The gene calls are TRBV7-9 and TRBJ2-7; D not resolved. The CDR3 contains 14 residues. The germline V gene has CDR1 SEHNR and CDR2 FQNEAQ (reference sequence). V was trimmed by 5 bases and J by 0 bases, leaving 11 bases between them. The CDR3 here is CASSRVPVSYEQYF. The CDR3 nucleotides are TGTGCCAGCAGCCGGGTCCCGGTCTCCTACGAGCAGTACTTC.

The CDR3, as DNA: TGTGCCAGCAGCCCCGGGGGTACGCAGTATTTT. Protein product: CASSPGGTQYF. This chain uses TRBV5-4 with TRBJ2-3; TRBD2 is a possible D gene (6 bases). Between the trimmed V and J ends, which lost 4 bases and 8 bases, there was a span of 8 bases. CDR1 is SGHNT and CDR2 is YYREEE in the germline V gene (reference sequence). CDR3 length: 11 residues.

This rearrangement joins TRBV6-4 to TRBJ2-1; 8 bases agree with TRBD2. Per germline, CDR1 MRHNA and CDR2 SNTAGT. The CDR3 length is 14 residues. J lost 6 bases, V lost 1 base, and 2 bases had no gene match. For the CDR3, the DNA is TGTGCCAGCAGTGACTTCGGGGGGGGCAATGAGCAGTTCTTC. Translated, it gives CASSDFGGGNEQFF.

The J gene is TRBJ2-3, the V gene TRBV19, with TRBD2 matching 13 bases. Germline CDR1 LNHDA, CDR2 SQIVND (reference sequence). V shed 8 bases and J 8 bases; nucleotides not matched to a gene: 10. The CDR3 runs 15 residues. CDR3 in amino acids: CASLGLAGAGVTQYF. In DNA form, the CDR3 reads TGTGCCAGTCTAGGACTAGCGGGGGCTGGGGTTACGCAGTATTTT.

The chain is built from TRBV30 and TRBJ1-6, with TRBD1 as a possible D gene (5 bases). The germline CDR1 and CDR2 sequences are GTSNPN and SVGIG (reference sequence). CDR3 length: 14 residues. Trimming pared 0 bases from V and 14 bases from J, leaving 17 bases between. CDR3 sequence: CAWSVIPRDQTLHF. The CDR3 DNA reads as TGTGCCTGGAGTGTAATTCCCAGGGATCAGACCCTCCACTTT.

This clone showed up just a few times. V and J are TRBV5-1 and TRBJ1-1; 8 bases line up with TRBD1. This CDR3 has 13 amino acids. Germline assignment: CDR1 SGHRS and CDR2 YFSETQ. Trimming took 5 bases from V and 6 from J; bases not matched to a gene: 6. The DNA for the CDR3 is TGCGCCAGCAGGGAAGGACAGGGATCTGAAGCTTTCTTT. This codes for CASREGQGSEAFF.

V is TRBV5-3 and J is TRBJ2-7; D remains unclear. TRBV5-3 qualifies as an ORF whose function is uncertain. V was clipped by 10 bases and J by 0 bases, with 14 bases between them. This CDR3 comprises 13 residues. The chain's CDR3 is CAPQALSSYEQYF. CDR3 nucleotide sequence: TGTGCCCCTCAAGCCCTGAGCTCCTACGAGCAGTACTTC.

The chain uses TRBV20-1 and TRBJ2-5; 9 positions match TRBD2. The V and J ends lost 3 bases and 4 bases, in that order; junction bases with no gene match: 12. The CDR3 extends over 16 amino acids. CDR1 is DFQATT and CDR2 is SNEGSKA in the germline V gene (reference sequence). CDR3 region: CSASRASGASGETQYF. CDR3 bases: TGCAGTGCTAGTAGGGCTAGCGGGGCCTCAGGAGAGACCCAGTACTTC.